The 2 T cell receptor beta chains listed next were all sequenced from one sample in a study of T cells in Graves' hyperthyroidism and ophthalmopathy. From RNA transcripts, TCR beta CDR3 regions were amplified. Using the HTBI primer set, a first-round RT-PCR was run on the TCR CDR3. TCRdb recomputed calls from the multiplex PCR reads with MiXCR, one row per CDR3 protein. This table holds roughly 380,000 distinct CDR3 sequences, over 15% found once. The sample was blood. These receptors all stem from a woman younger than 30 with Graves' hyperthyroidism.

This clonotype showed up many times. The CDR3 nucleotides read TGTGCCAGCAGGATTGACAGGACCCGACAAGGCTACACCTTC. It encodes CASRIDRTRQGYTF. The V and J genes are TRBV6-1 and TRBJ1-2; possible D gene TRBD1, 6 bases. The CDR3 consists of 14 residues. Germline V CDR1 and CDR2: MNHNS, SASEGT. Trimming removed 6 bases at V and 8 bases at J, with 19 bases between.

The chain links TRBV12-3 or TRBV12-4 to TRBJ1-2, with D possibly TRBD1 on 5 matching bases. The CDR3 has 12 residues. V lost 5 bases to trimming and J lost 8 bases, with 12 bases between them. CDR3 DNA sequence: TGTGCCAGCAGTCTAGGGGACCGAGGCTACACCTTC. It translates to CASSLGDRGYTF.